The 11 T cell receptor beta chains below were found in one sample sequenced in a study of control samples from healthy donors and cancer patients. Profiled with immunoSEQ multiplex PCR; TCRdb holds only in-frame clones, not every one. Seen here are some 150,000 clones, approximately 93% observed once, and the top ten hold about 5.6%. Source material: blood. The receptors originated from a man in his forties in good health.

The V and J genes are TRBV7-9 and TRBJ1-1; no clear D gene. The CDR3 is made up of 12 amino acids. CDR1 SEHNR and CDR2 FQNEAQ come from the germline V gene (reference sequence). Trimming took 10 bases from V and 2 from J, leaving 11 bases between them. CDR3 DNA: TGTGCCATAGGCAGATTTAACACTGAAGCTTTCTTT. Its protein product is CAIGRFNTEAFF.

Worth noting for this clone: Other DNA variants within this sample encode the same CDR3. CDR3 DNA sequence: TGTGCCAGTAGTAGGCAGGGGGCCGGCCAGCCCCAGCATTTT. Translating it yields CASSRQGAGQPQHF. This chain joins TRBV19 and TRBJ1-5; the match to TRBD1 covers 8 bases. V was pared by 4 bases and J by 7 bases, with 6 bases of the junction left unmatched. The germline V gene encodes CDR1 LNHDA and CDR2 SQIVND (reference sequence). CDR3 length: 14 residues.

V is TRBV9 and J is TRBJ2-3; D possibly corresponds to TRBD1 (6 bases). Germline loops: CDR1 SGDLS, CDR2 YYNGEE. The CDR3 contains 15 residues. Deletions cut 4 bases from V and 2 bases from J, with 14 bases between. This CDR3 reads CASSYPGHPTDTQYF. CDR3 DNA: TGTGCCAGCAGCTATCCGGGACATCCCACAGATACGCAGTATTTT.

V is TRBV7-9 and J is TRBJ1-1; D perhaps matches TRBD1 (5 bases). V lost 2 bases, J lost 6 bases, and 16 bases lay in between. The CDR3 contains 15 residues. Per germline, CDR1 SEHNR and CDR2 FQNEAQ (reference sequence). CDR3 nucleotides: TGTGCCAGCAGCTTAAGTGCGGGGGGATCGGCTGAAGCTTTCTTT. Translation gives CASSLSAGGSAEAFF. Variable domain in full (rest from reference TRBV7-9 and TRBJ1-1): DTGVSQNPRHKITKRGQNVTFRCDPISEHNRLYWYRQTLGQGPEFLTYFQNEAQLEKSRLLSDRFSAERPKGSFSTLEIQRTEQGDSAMYLCASSLSAGGSAEAFFGQGTRLTVV.

The J gene is TRBJ1-5, the V gene TRBV6-2 or TRBV6-3, with D possibly being TRBD1 (5 bases). Looked up from germline, CDR1 is MNHEY and CDR2 is SVGEGT. The V end lost 6 bases, the J end lost 0 bases, and 12 bases lay between the germline ends. The CDR3 totals 15 residues. The CDR3, as DNA: TGTGCCAGCAGCGAAGGGACGATTAGCAATCAGCCCCAGCATTTT. Residues: CASSEGTISNQPQHF.

The chain combines TRBV15 with TRBJ1-2, with no clear D. The CDR3 has 12 amino acids. V lost 0 bases and J 5 bases, leaving 4 bases between the germline ends. Germline loops: CDR1 LNHNV, CDR2 YYDKDF (reference sequence). CDR3 coding DNA: TGTGCCACCAGCAGAGATGAATATGGCTACACCTTC. Protein product: CATSRDEYGYTF.

About this clone itself: A read error may produce the germline difference seen at one junction end. The CDR3 DNA reads as TGTGCCGGCAGTCAAGGGGAGTGGTACACCGGGGAGCTGTTTTTT. Amino acid sequence: CAGSQGEWYTGELFF. The chain carries TRBV6-2 or TRBV6-3 and TRBJ2-2, with D perhaps assigned TRBD1 or TRBD2 (5 bases each). This CDR3 is 15 amino acids long. Germline-derived CDR1 and CDR2 are MNHEY and SVGEGT.

J is TRBJ1-2 and V is TRBV5-1; D may be TRBD1 (5 bases). Looked up from germline, CDR1 is SGHRS and CDR2 is YFSETQ. V shed 3 bases and J shed 4 bases, with 10 bases lying between them. The CDR3 is 13 residues long. CDR3 nucleotide sequence: TGCGCCAGCAGCTCTGGGGGGTCCTATGGCTACACCTTC. It yields the protein CASSSGGSYGYTF.

The chain employs TRBV6-1 and TRBJ1-2; D is undetermined. The CDR3 spans 16 residues. Between the trimmed V and J ends, which lost 3 bases and 4 bases, there was a span of 18 bases. Germline CDR1 and CDR2: MNHNS and SASEGT. The CDR3 loop reads CASSDLSVGYGYGYTF. Written as DNA, the CDR3 is TGTGCCAGCAGTGACCTATCAGTGGGGTACGGCTATGGCTACACCTTC.

The chain couples TRBV6-2 or TRBV6-3 to TRBJ1-3; D is uncertain. The CDR3 consists of 15 residues. Germline loops: CDR1 MNHEY, CDR2 SVGEGT. Deletions cut 4 bases from V and 3 bases from J, with 13 bases between. CDR3 protein: CASSLASRIGNTIYF. CDR3 sequence (DNA): TGTGCCAGCAGTTTAGCGTCGAGAATTGGAAACACCATATATTTT.

This chain uses TRBV25-1 with TRBJ1-2; D remains unclear. The CDR3 loop spans 15 amino acids. V was trimmed by 0 bases and J by 2 bases, leaving 10 bases between them. Germline CDR1 and CDR2: MGHDK and SYGVNS. CDR3 DNA: TGTGCCAGCAGTGAATATAAGGGAGTAAACTATGGCTACACCTTC. Residues: CASSEYKGVNYGYTF.